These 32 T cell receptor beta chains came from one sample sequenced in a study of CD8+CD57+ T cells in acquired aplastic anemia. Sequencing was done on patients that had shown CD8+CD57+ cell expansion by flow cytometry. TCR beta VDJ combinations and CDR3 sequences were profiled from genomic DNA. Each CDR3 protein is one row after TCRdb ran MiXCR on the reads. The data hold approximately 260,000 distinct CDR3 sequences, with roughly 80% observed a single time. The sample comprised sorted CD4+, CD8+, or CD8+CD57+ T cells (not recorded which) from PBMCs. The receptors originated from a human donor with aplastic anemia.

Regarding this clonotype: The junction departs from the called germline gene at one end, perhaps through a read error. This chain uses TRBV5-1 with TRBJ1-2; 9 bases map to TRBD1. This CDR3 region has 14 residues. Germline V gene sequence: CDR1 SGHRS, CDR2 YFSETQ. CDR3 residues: CASSKQGAGDGYTF. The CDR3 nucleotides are TGTGCCAGCAGCAAACAGGGGGCTGGGGATGGCTACACCTTC. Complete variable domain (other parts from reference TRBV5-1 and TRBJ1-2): KAGVTQTPRYLIKTRGQQVTLSCSPISGHRSVSWYQQTPGQGLQFLFEYFSETQRNKGNFPGRFSGRQFSNSRSEMNVSTLELGDSALYLCASSKQGAGDGYTFGSGTRLTVV.

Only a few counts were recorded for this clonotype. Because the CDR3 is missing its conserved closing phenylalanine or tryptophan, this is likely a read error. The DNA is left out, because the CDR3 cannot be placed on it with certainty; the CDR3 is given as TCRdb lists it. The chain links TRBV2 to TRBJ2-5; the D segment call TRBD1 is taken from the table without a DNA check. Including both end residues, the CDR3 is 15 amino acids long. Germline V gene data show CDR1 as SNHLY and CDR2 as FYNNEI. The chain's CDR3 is CASGDGGTDTQYLGL.

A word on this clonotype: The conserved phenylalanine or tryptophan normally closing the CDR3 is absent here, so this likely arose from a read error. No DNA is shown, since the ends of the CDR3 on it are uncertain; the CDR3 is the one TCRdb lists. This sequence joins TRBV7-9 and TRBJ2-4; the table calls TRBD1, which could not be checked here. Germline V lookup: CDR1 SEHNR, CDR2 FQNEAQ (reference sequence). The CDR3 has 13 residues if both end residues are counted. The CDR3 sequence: CASSWADEQFYGP.

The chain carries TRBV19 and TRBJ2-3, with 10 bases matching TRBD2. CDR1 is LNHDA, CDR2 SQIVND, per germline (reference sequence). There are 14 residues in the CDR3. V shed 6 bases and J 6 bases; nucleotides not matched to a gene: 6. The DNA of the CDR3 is TGTGCCAGTAGCTCCGGGACTAGCGTTGATACGCAGTATTTT. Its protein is CASSSGTSVDTQYF.

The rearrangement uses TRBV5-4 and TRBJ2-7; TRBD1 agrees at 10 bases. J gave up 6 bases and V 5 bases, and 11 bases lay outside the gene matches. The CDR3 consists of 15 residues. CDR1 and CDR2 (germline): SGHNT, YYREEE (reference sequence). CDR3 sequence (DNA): TGTGCCAGCAGTCATACTAGACAGGGGGCCCCCGAGCAGTACGTC. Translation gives CASSHTRQGAPEQYV.

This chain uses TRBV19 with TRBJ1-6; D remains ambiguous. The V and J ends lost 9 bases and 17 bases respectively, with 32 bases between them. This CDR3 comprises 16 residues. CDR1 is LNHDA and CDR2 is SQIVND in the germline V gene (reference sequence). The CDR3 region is CARSIGIGSYNEPFHF. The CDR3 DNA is TGTGCCAGGAGCATAGGTATAGGCTCCTATAATGAGCCCTTCCACTTT.

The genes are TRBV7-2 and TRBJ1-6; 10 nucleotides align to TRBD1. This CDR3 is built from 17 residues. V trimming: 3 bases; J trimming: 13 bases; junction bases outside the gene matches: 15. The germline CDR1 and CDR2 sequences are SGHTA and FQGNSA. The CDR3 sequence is CASSLTGGADYGSPLHF. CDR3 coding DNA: TGTGCCAGCAGCTTGACAGGGGGCGCCGACTATGGCTCCCCCCTCCACTTT.

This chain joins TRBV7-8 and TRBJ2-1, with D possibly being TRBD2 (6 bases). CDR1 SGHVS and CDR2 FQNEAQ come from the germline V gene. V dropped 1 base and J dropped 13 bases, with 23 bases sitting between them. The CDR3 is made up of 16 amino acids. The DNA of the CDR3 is TGTGCCAGCAGCTTAGGGGGAGGAAACGATAAGGAGGATCAGTTCTTC. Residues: CASSLGGGNDKEDQFF.

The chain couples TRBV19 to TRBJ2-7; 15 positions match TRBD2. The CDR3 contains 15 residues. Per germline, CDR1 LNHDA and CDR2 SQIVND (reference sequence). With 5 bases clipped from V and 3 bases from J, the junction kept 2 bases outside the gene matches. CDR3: CASSAGLAGGYEQYF. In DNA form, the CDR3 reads TGTGCCAGTAGTGCGGGACTAGCGGGGGGCTACGAGCAGTACTTC.

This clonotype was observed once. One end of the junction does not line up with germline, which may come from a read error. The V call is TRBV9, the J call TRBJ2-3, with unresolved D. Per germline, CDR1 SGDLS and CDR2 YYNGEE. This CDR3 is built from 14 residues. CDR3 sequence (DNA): TGTGCCAGCAGCCCACCCCGCAGAAGAACACCGAAGCATTTT. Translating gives CASSPPRRRTPKHF.

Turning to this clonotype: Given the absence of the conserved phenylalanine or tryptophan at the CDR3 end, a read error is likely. The CDR3 region has the DNA TGTGCCAGCAGCGAGGCGTATAGCAATCAGCCCCAGCATTTA. Translated, it gives CASSEAYSNQPQHL. V usage is TRBV2 and J usage is TRBJ1-5; D remains unclear. CDR3 size: 14 residues. V shed 6 bases and J shed 0 bases, with 9 bases lying between them. Germline lookup yields CDR1 SNHLY and CDR2 FYNNEI.

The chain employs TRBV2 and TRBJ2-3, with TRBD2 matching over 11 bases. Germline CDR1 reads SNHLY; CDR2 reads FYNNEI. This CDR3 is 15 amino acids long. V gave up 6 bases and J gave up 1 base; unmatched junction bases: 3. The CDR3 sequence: CASSVAGGGTDTQYF. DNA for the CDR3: TGTGCCAGCAGCGTAGCGGGGGGGGGCACAGATACGCAGTATTTT.

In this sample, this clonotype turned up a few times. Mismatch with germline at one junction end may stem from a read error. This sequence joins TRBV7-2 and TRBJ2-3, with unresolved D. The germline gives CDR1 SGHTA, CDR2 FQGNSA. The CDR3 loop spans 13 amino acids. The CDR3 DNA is TGTGCCAGCAGCTTAGCGGGCGGAGCTAATACGCATTTT. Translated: CASSLAGGANTHF. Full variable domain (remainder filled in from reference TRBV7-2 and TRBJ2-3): GAGVSQSPSNKVTEKGKDVELRCDPISGHTALYWYRQSLGQGLEFLIYFQGNSAPDKSGLPSDRFSAERTGGSVSTLTIQRTQQEDSAVYLCASSLAGGANTHFGPGTRLTVL.

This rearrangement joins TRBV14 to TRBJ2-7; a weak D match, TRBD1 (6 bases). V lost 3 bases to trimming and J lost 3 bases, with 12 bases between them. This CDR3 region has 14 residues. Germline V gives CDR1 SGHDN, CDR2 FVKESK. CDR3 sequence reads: CASSHTGTNYEQYF. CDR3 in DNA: TGTGCCAGCAGCCATACCGGGACAAACTACGAGCAGTACTTC.

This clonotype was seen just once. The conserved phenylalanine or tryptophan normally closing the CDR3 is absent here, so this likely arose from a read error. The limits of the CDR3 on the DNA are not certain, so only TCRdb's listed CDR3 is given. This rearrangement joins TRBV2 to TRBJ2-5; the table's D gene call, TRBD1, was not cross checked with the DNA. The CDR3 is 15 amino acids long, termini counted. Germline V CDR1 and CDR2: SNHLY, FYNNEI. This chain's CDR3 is CASSYGAGREAYEHY.

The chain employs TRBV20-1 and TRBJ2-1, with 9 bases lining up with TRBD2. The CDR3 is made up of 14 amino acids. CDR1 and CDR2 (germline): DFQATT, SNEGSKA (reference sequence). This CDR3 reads CSARWLAGYNEQFF. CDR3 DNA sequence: TGCAGCGCAAGGTGGCTAGCGGGGTACAATGAGCAGTTCTTC.

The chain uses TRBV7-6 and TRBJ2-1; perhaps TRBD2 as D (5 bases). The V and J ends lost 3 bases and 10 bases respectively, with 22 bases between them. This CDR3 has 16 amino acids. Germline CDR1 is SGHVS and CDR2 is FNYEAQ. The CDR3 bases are TGTGCCAGCAGCTTTCAAGGAAGCGGTGGGCCCCACGAGCAGTTCTTC. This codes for CASSFQGSGGPHEQFF.

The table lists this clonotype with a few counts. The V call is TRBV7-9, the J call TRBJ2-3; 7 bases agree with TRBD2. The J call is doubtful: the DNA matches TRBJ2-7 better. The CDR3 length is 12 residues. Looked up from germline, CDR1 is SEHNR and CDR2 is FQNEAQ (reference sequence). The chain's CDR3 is CAGRGGWETQYF. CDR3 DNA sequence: TGTGCCGGCCGGGGAGGGTGGGAGACGCAGTACTTC.

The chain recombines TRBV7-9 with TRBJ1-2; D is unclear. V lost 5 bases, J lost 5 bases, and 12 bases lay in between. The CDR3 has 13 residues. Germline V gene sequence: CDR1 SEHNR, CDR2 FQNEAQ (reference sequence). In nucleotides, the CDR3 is TGTGCCAGCAGCGGACCGGCTGATTATGGCTACACCTTC. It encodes CASSGPADYGYTF.

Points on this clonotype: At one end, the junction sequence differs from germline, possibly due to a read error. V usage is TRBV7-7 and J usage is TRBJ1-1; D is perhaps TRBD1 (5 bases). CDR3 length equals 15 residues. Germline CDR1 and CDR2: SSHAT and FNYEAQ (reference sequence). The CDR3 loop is CASSSHGGADFWRFF. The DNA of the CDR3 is TGTGCTAGCAGCTCCCACGGGGGAGCGGACTTTTGGAGATTCTTT.

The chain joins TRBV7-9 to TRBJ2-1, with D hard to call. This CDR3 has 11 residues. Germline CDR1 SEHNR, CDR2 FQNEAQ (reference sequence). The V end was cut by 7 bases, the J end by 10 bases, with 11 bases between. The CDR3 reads CASTLVGEQFF. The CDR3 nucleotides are TGTGCCAGCACCCTAGTTGGCGAGCAGTTCTTC. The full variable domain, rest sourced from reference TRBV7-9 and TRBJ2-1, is DTGVSQNPRHKITKRGQNVTFRCDPISEHNRLYWYRQTLGQGPEFLTYFQNEAQLEKSRLLSDRFSAERPKGSFSTLEIQRTEQGDSAMYLCASTLVGEQFFGPGTRLTVL.

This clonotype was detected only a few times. The CDR3 sequence: CASSVGTGYGYTF. DNA of the CDR3: TGTGCCAGCAGCGTAGGTACGGGCTATGGCTACACCTTC. The chain recombines TRBV6-1 with TRBJ1-2; D gene unclear. The germline V gene has CDR1 MNHNS and CDR2 SASEGT. The CDR3 is 13 residues long. V lost 6 bases, J lost 4 bases, and 12 bases lay in between.

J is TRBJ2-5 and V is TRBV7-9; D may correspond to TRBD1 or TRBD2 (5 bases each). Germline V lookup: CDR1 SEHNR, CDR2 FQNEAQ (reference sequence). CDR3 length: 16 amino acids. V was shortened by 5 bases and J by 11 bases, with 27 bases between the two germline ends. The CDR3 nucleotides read TGTGCCAGCAGCCAGAGTCCGGGGCCCAACAATGAGCAGCAGTACTTC. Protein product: CASSQSPGPNNEQQYF.

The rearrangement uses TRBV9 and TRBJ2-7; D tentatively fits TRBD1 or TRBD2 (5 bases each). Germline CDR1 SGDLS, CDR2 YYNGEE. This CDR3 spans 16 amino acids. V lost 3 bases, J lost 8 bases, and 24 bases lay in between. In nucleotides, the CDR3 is TGTGCCAGCAGCGCAGGGACCGCGCGAAATCAGGCCCAGCAGTACGTC. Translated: CASSAGTARNQAQQYV.

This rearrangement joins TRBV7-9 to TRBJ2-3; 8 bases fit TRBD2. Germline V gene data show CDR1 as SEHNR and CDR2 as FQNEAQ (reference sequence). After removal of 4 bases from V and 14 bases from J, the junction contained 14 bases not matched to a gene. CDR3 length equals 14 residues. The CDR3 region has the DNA TGTGCCAGCAGCTATGCGGGAGGTCATGATCAGTTGTATTTT. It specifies CASSYAGGHDQLYF.

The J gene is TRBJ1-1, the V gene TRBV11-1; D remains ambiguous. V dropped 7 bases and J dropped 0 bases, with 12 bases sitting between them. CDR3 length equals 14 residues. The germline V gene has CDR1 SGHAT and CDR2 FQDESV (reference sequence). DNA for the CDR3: TGTGCCAGCACCGAACAGAGCATGAACACTGAAGCTTTCTTT. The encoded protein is CASTEQSMNTEAFF.

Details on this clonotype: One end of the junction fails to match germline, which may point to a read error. CDR3 nucleotide sequence: TGTGCCAGCAGCGGAGGAACGTCGCGGGGGCGGCAGACTTTT. Encoded protein: CASSGGTSRGRQTF. This chain connects TRBV7-6 to TRBJ2-3; possibly TRBD2 for D (7 bases). Looked up from germline, CDR1 is SGHVS and CDR2 is FNYEAQ. The CDR3 is 14 residues long.

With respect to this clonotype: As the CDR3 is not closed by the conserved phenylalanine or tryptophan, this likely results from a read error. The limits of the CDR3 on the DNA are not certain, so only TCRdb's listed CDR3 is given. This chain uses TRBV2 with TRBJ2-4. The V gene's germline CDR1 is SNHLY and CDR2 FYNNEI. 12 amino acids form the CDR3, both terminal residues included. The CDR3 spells CASRDYSSIQSY.

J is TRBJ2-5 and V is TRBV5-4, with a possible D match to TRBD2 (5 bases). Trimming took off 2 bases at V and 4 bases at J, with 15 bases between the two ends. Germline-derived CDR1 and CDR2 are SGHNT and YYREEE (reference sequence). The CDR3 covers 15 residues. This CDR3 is CASSFTRDEGETQYF. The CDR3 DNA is TGTGCCAGCAGCTTTACTAGAGACGAGGGAGAGACCCAGTACTTC.

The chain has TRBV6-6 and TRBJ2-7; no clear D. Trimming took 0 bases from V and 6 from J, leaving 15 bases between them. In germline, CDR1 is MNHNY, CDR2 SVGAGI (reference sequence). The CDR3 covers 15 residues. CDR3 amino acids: CASSYSAQELGEQYV. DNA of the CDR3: TGTGCCAGCAGTTACTCCGCTCAGGAGCTCGGCGAGCAGTACGTC.

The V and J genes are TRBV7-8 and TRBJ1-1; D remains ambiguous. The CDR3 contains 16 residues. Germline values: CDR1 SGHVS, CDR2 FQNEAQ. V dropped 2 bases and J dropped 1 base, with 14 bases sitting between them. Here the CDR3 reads CASSLPGGRSNTEAFF. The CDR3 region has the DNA TGTGCCAGCAGCTTACCGGGAGGGCGGTCGAACACTGAAGCTTTCTTT.

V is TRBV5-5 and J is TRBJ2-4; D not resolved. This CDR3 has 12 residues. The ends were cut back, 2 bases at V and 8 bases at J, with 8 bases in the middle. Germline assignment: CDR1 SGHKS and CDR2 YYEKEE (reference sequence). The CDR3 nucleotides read TGTGCCAGCAGCTTCACTCTACACATTCAGTACTTC. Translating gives CASSFTLHIQYF.